This TCR beta chain comes out of a study of T-cell reconstitution after alpha-beta-depleted transplantation in children. Study-wide points: Newly generated T cells supplied most T-cell counts and diversity one year post-transplant. Expanded graft clones, several hundred of them, were reportedly the source of alpha-beta T cells about two months after transplant.

The TCRbeta library was prepared with unique molecular identifiers. TCRdb re-derived calls from the PCR reads in MiXCR, one entry per CDR3 protein. The table includes fewer than 700,000 distinct CDR3 sequences, roughly 13% detected once. This clonotype has a handful of counts. No antigen is known for it. Germline CDR1 and CDR2: MNHEY and SVGEGT. CDR3 length: 16 amino acids. With 2 bases removed from V and 0 bases from J, the gap between germline ends came to 10 bases. The sample here was PBMCs, mostly from graft donor cells, taken 360 days after TCRalphabeta/CD19-depleted stem cell transplant. J is TRBJ2-2 and V is TRBV6-2 or TRBV6-3, with TRBD2 as a possible D gene (5 bases). The TCR was taken from a male patient aged 10 to 17 who had a stem cell transplant for acute myeloid leukemia, so the T cells may come from the graft donor. CDR3 nucleotide sequence: TGTGCCAGCAGTTACGAGTGGCGGGCGAACACCGGGGAGCTGTTTTTT. Amino acid sequence: CASSYEWRANTGELFF.